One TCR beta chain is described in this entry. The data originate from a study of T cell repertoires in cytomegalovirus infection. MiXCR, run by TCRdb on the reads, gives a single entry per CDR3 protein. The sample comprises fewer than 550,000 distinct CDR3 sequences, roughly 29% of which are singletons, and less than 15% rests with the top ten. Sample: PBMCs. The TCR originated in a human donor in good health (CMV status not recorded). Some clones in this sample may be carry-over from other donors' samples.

CDR3 in amino acids: CATMESQDYSYNEQFF. CDR3 coding DNA: TGTGCCACGATGGAGTCACAGGACTACTCCTACAATGAGCAGTTCTTC. The rearrangement joins TRBV10-3 to TRBJ2-1; D possibly corresponds to TRBD2 (6 bases). The V gene's germline CDR1 is ENHRY and CDR2 SYGVKD. There are 16 residues in the CDR3. Between the trimmed V and J ends, which lost 10 bases and 0 bases, there was a span of 19 bases.